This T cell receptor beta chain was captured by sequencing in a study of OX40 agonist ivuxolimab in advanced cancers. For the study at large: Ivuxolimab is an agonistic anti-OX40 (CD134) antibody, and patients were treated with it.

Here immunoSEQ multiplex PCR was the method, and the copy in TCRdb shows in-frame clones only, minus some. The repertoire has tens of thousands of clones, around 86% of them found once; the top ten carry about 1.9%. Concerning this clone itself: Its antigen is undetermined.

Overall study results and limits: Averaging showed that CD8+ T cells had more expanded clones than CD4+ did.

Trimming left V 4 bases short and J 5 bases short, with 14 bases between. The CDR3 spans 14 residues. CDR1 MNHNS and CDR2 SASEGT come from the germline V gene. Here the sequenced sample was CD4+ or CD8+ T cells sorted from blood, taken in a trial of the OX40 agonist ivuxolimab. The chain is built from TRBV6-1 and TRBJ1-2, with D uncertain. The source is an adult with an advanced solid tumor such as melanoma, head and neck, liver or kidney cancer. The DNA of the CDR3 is TGTGCCAGCAGTGGCAATCCTCAGCCATATGGCTACACCTTC. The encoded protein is CASSGNPQPYGYTF.